The 32 T cell receptor beta chains presented below share a single source sample, sequenced in a study of neoadjuvant anti-PD-1 for oral cavity cancer. Some clones are missing from TCRdb's copy, which holds only in-frame ones; the method was immunoSEQ multiplex PCR. The sample includes some 61,000 clones, about 88% seen only once; the top ten take about 3.7%. Stated time point: after neoadjuvant nivolumab, at surgical resection. The input for sequencing was PBMCs, taken after nivolumab (anti-PD-1) treatment. The source of these receptors is a person aged 35-79 years with oral cavity squamous cell carcinoma.

The chain has TRBV19 and TRBJ2-2, with 7 bases identical to TRBD2. Per germline, CDR1 LNHDA and CDR2 SQIVND (reference sequence). The junction had 4 bases not matched to a gene; V was cut back by 9 bases and J by 3 bases. This CDR3 region has 13 residues. The CDR3 reads CASSSGYTGELFF. The CDR3 DNA sequence: TGTGCCAGCTCTAGCGGATACACCGGGGAGCTGTTTTTT.

CDR3 residues: CASSLAGTVLYGEQYF. The CDR3 DNA follows: TGTGCCAGCAGCTTGGCCGGGACAGTACTCTACGGGGAGCAGTACTTC. The J gene is TRBJ2-7, the V gene TRBV5-5, with TRBD1 matching over 7 bases. V dropped 0 bases and J dropped 7; count of bases not matched to a gene: 13. Per germline, CDR1 SGHKS and CDR2 YYEKEE (reference sequence). CDR3 length: 16 amino acids.

V usage is TRBV6-1 and J usage is TRBJ1-1; D unclear. The CDR3 sequence is 13 residues long. V was clipped by 6 bases and J by 3 bases, with 11 bases between them. The germline V gene has CDR1 MNHNS and CDR2 SASEGT. In DNA, the CDR3 is TGTGCCAGCAGAGAGTCCTGGGACACTGAAGCTTTCTTT. Residues: CASRESWDTEAFF.

A single count supports this clone. The V and J genes are TRBV5-8 and TRBJ1-3; D not resolved. V gave up 4 bases and J gave up 4 bases, with 18 bases separating them. The CDR3 is 16 amino acids. CDR1 is SGHTS, CDR2 YDEGEE, per germline. CDR3 in DNA: TGTGCCAGCAGCCACCCCCGGGGAACGGACGGAAACACCATATATTTT. This codes for CASSHPRGTDGNTIYF.

Of note for this clone: The junction shows a germline mismatch at one end, possibly a read error. This chain connects TRBV5-5 to TRBJ1-1; 8 bases match TRBD1. CDR3 size: 14 residues. CDR1 and CDR2 from the germline V gene are SGHKS and YYEKEE (reference sequence). CDR3 sequence (DNA): TGTGCCAGCAGCTTGGTAGACAGGGGCACTGAAGCTCCCTTT. This translates into CASSLVDRGTEAPF.

DNA for the CDR3: TGTGCCACCAAAGGGGGACCCGGGGCCAACGTCCTGACTTTC. This codes for CATKGGPGANVLTF. V is TRBV27 and J is TRBJ2-6; maybe TRBD1 (6 bases). This CDR3 has 14 amino acids. In germline, CDR1 is MNHEY, CDR2 SMNVEV (reference sequence). The V end was cut by 10 bases, the J end by 4 bases, with 14 bases between.

The genes are TRBV25-1 and TRBJ1-1; D is undetermined. Trimming removed 7 bases from V and 4 bases from J, with 16 bases in between. This CDR3 is built from 14 residues. Germline CDR1 MGHDK, CDR2 SYGVNS. The CDR3, as DNA: TGTGCCAGCATACCGCCCGGTATAGGCACTGAAGCTTTCTTT. Residues: CASIPPGIGTEAFF.

For this clone: Additional DNA sequences in this sample encode the identical CDR3. V is TRBV19 and J is TRBJ2-3; perhaps TRBD2 as D (6 bases). Trimming removed 2 bases from V and 3 bases from J, with 12 bases in between. The CDR3 sequence is 15 residues long. Germline CDR1 reads LNHDA; CDR2 reads SQIVND (reference sequence). The CDR3 DNA sequence: TGTGCCAGTAGTATAACTCGTGGGAGGACAGATACGCAGTATTTT. Translation: CASSITRGRTDTQYF.

J is TRBJ1-2 and V is TRBV30; a weak D match, TRBD1 (5 bases). V was clipped by 3 bases and J by 7 bases, with 12 bases between them. CDR1 is GTSNPN and CDR2 is SVGIG in the germline V gene (reference sequence). The CDR3 covers 12 residues. The CDR3 DNA is TGTGCCTGGAGAGGGACGTGGGGTGGCTACACCTTC. Translation gives CAWRGTWGGYTF.

J is TRBJ1-5 and V is TRBV19; TRBD1 agrees at 9 bases. Germline V gene data show CDR1 as LNHDA and CDR2 as SQIVND (reference sequence). The CDR3 is made up of 19 amino acids. Unmatched junction bases numbered 14, after V lost 5 bases and J lost 0 bases. The CDR3: CASSAIQGAYPNSNQPQHF. In DNA, the CDR3 is TGTGCCAGTAGTGCCATACAGGGGGCGTACCCCAATAGCAATCAGCCCCAGCATTTT. Full variable domain (rest looked up from reference TRBV19 and TRBJ1-5): DGGITQSPKYLFRKEGQNVTLSCEQNLNHDAMYWYRQDPGQGLRLIYYSQIVNDFQKGDIAEGYSVSREKKESFPLTVTSAQKNPTAFYLCASSAIQGAYPNSNQPQHFGDGTRLSIL.

V gene TRBV2 combines with J gene TRBJ2-1, with TRBD1 matching over 12 bases. This CDR3 is built from 14 residues. J gave up 10 bases and V 10 bases, and 11 bases lay outside the gene matches. Germline CDR1 is SNHLY and CDR2 is FYNNEI. In nucleotides, the CDR3 is TGTGCCACGCTCTCCGGGACAGGGGGCGGCGAGCAGTTCTTC. Translating gives CATLSGTGGGEQFF.

This clone appeared once. V is TRBV10-1 and J is TRBJ2-2; D ambiguous. V dropped 1 base and J dropped 3 bases, with 6 bases sitting between them. The CDR3 totals 14 residues. Germline assignment: CDR1 WNHNN and CDR2 SYGVQD (reference sequence). The CDR3 loop is CASSEYRYTGELFF. CDR3 bases: TGCGCCAGCAGTGAGTACCGTTACACCGGGGAGCTGTTTTTT.

This clone was observed a handful of times. The CDR3 reads CASSGPREGTYEQYF. As DNA, the CDR3 is TGTGCCAGCAGCGGTCCTAGGGAGGGCACCTACGAGCAGTACTTC. The J gene is TRBJ2-7, the V gene TRBV7-9, with 7 bases fitting TRBD2. J gave up 2 bases and V 5 bases, and 9 bases lay outside the gene matches. The CDR3 has 15 amino acids. Looked up from germline, CDR1 is SEHNR and CDR2 is FQNEAQ (reference sequence).

Written as DNA, the CDR3 is TGTGCCAGTAGGGGGACTATGAACACTGAAGCTTTCTTT. Its translation: CASRGTMNTEAFF. The V and J genes are TRBV19 and TRBJ1-1; a weak D match, TRBD1 (5 bases). Germline CDR1 LNHDA, CDR2 SQIVND (reference sequence). The CDR3 totals 13 residues. The V and J ends lost 6 bases and 0 bases respectively, with 8 bases between them.

V is TRBV5-1 and J is TRBJ1-1, with D possibly TRBD1 on 6 matching bases. The V gene's germline CDR1 is SGHRS and CDR2 YFSETQ. V lost 4 bases to trimming and J lost 1 base, with 20 bases between them. CDR3 size: 17 residues. CDR3 residues: CASSALWGRRENTEAFF. In nucleotides, the CDR3 is TGCGCCAGCAGCGCCCTCTGGGGGCGCAGGGAGAACACTGAAGCTTTCTTT.

The chain has TRBV9 and TRBJ2-1; unclear D gene. V was trimmed by 2 bases and J by 6 bases, leaving 9 bases between them. Per the germline V gene, CDR1 is SGDLS and CDR2 is YYNGEE. This CDR3 contains 13 residues. CDR3 in DNA: TGTGCCAGCAGCGTTTATACGGGCAATGAGCAGTTCTTC. Translation: CASSVYTGNEQFF.

The chain recombines TRBV19 with TRBJ2-1; D is possibly TRBD2 (5 bases). Germline CDR1 is LNHDA and CDR2 is SQIVND (reference sequence). V lost 3 bases and J 0 bases, leaving 12 bases between the germline ends. This CDR3 comprises 16 residues. In DNA form, the CDR3 reads TGTGCCAGTAGTATGTCATCGGGGAGCTCCTACAATGAGCAGTTCTTC. Translation gives CASSMSSGSSYNEQFF.

This chain uses TRBV20-1 with TRBJ1-2, with D uncertain. Germline V gives CDR1 DFQATT, CDR2 SNEGSKA (reference sequence). The CDR3 is 11 residues long. The ends were cut back, 3 bases at V and 3 bases at J, with 5 bases in the middle. CDR3 nucleotide sequence: TGCAGTGCTAGTCGCGACTATGGCTACACCTTC. This sequence encodes CSASRDYGYTF.

The J gene is TRBJ2-1, the V gene TRBV4-1, with 9 bases aligning to TRBD2. Looked up from germline, CDR1 is MGHRA and CDR2 is YSYEKL. V lost 0 bases to trimming and J lost 4 bases; unmatched junction nucleotides: 4. CDR3 length: 16 amino acids. CDR3 protein: CASSQDGAGGYNEQFF. The CDR3 coding sequence is TGCGCCAGCAGCCAAGACGGGGCGGGAGGGTACAATGAGCAGTTCTTC.

CDR3 nucleotides: TGTGCCAGCAGGGACTCGGGGGGCACAGATACGCAGTATTTT. Its protein product is CASRDSGGTDTQYF. This chain connects TRBV6-5 to TRBJ2-3; D perhaps matches TRBD2 (6 bases). Deletions cut 6 bases from V and 1 base from J, with 11 bases between. The CDR3 spans 14 residues. The germline V gene has CDR1 MNHEY and CDR2 SVGAGI.

The chain carries TRBV7-9 and TRBJ2-1; the match to TRBD1 covers 8 bases. The V gene's germline CDR1 is SEHNR and CDR2 FQNEAQ (reference sequence). The length of the CDR3 is 14 residues. Unmatched junction bases numbered 6, after V lost 5 bases and J lost 6 bases. The chain's CDR3 is CASSLRGPSNEQFF. The CDR3 DNA sequence: TGTGCCAGCAGCCTCAGGGGGCCGTCCAATGAGCAGTTCTTC. Complete variable domain (other parts from reference TRBV7-9 and TRBJ2-1): DTGVSQNPRHKITKRGQNVTFRCDPISEHNRLYWYRQTLGQGPEFLTYFQNEAQLEKSRLLSDRFSAERPKGSFSTLEIQRTEQGDSAMYLCASSLRGPSNEQFFGPGTRLTVL.

This clone has just one count. J is TRBJ2-3 and V is TRBV5-1; D is unresolved. This CDR3 is built from 13 residues. Germline V gives CDR1 SGHRS, CDR2 YFSETQ. Trimming removed 3 bases from V and 0 bases from J, with 5 bases in between. This chain's CDR3 is CASSSQSTDTQYF. The CDR3, as DNA: TGCGCCAGCAGCTCACAGAGCACAGATACGCAGTATTTT.

The table lists this clone with a few counts. This chain connects TRBV7-3 to TRBJ2-2; TRBD2 matches 10 bases. CDR3 length equals 16 residues. Looked up from germline, CDR1 is SGHTA and CDR2 is FQGTGA. After removal of 5 bases from V and 6 bases from J, the junction contained 9 bases not matched to a gene. DNA for the CDR3: TGTGCCAGCAGCGTCCTCCTAGCGGGAGTCTCCGGGGAGCTGTTTTTT. Its translation: CASSVLLAGVSGELFF.

The rearrangement links TRBV5-4 to TRBJ2-2; TRBD2 matches 8 bases. The CDR3 length is 13 residues. From germline, CDR1 is SGHNT and CDR2 YYREEE (reference sequence). Losses at the gene ends were 3 bases for V and 6 bases for J; bases not matched to a gene: 1. The DNA of the CDR3 is TGTGCCAGCAGCTCCGGGGGGGCCGGGGAGCTGTTTTTT. It encodes CASSSGGAGELFF.

The chain recombines TRBV29-1 with TRBJ2-5; 11 bases agree with TRBD2. CDR1 is SQVTM, CDR2 ANQGSEA, per germline. This CDR3 spans 15 amino acids. V shed 8 bases, J shed 1 base, and the junction held 9 bases outside the gene matches. The CDR3 loop is CSLRSTSGTQETQYF. The CDR3 region has the DNA TGCAGCTTACGATCGACTAGCGGGACCCAAGAGACCCAGTACTTC.

This clone appeared once. The CDR3 DNA follows: TGCGCCAGCAGCTTGGGAGGTTCTAGTAGTGAAAAACTGTTTTTT. Protein sequence: CASSLGGSSSEKLFF. The V gene is TRBV5-1, the J gene TRBJ1-4; D is unresolved. The germline V gene encodes CDR1 SGHRS and CDR2 YFSETQ. V was shortened by 0 bases and J by 7 bases, with 13 bases between the two germline ends. This CDR3 comprises 15 residues.

This clone was detected many times. The gene calls are TRBV30 and TRBJ1-3; D possibly corresponds to TRBD1 (6 bases). Germline-derived CDR1 and CDR2 are GTSNPN and SVGIG (reference sequence). This CDR3 spans 15 amino acids. Trimming removed 3 bases from V and 0 bases from J, with 12 bases in between. The CDR3 here is CAWSPWDISGNTIYF. CDR3 coding DNA: TGTGCCTGGAGCCCCTGGGACATCTCTGGAAACACCATATATTTT.

The V gene is TRBV5-1, the J gene TRBJ2-7; tentative D call: TRBD1 (6 bases). V lost 4 bases to trimming and J lost 4 bases, with 15 bases between them. This CDR3 has 14 residues. The germline V gene has CDR1 SGHRS and CDR2 YFSETQ. CDR3 sequence (DNA): TGCGCCAGCAGCCCGGGACAAATTGAATACGAGCAGTACTTC. Its protein product is CASSPGQIEYEQYF.

This sequence joins TRBV18 and TRBJ2-5; 8 bases agree with TRBD2. Germline V gene sequence: CDR1 KGHSH, CDR2 LQKENI. CDR3 length equals 16 residues. Losses at the gene ends were 3 bases for V and 5 bases for J; bases not matched to a gene: 11. CDR3 protein: CASSPSAGAPGETQYF. In DNA, the CDR3 is TGTGCCAGCTCACCTTCAGCGGGAGCCCCGGGGGAGACCCAGTACTTC.

This clone was counted a single time. The chain joins TRBV10-2 to TRBJ2-3; TRBD2 agrees at 14 bases. Germline CDR1 reads WSHSY; CDR2 reads SAAADI. The CDR3 has 18 amino acids. After removal of 2 bases from V and 0 bases from J, the junction contained 4 bases not matched to a gene. The CDR3 loop is CASSERRTSGGSTDTQYF. CDR3 DNA sequence: TGCGCCAGCAGTGAGCGACGGACTAGCGGGGGGAGCACAGATACGCAGTATTTT.

This clone has just one count. The chain uses TRBV4-2 and TRBJ2-3; 9 bases agree with TRBD2. CDR3 size: 14 residues. CDR1 LGHNA and CDR2 YNFKEQ come from the germline V gene. J gave up 5 bases and V 3 bases, and 3 bases lay outside the gene matches. The CDR3 loop reads CASSQGLAIDTQYF. The CDR3 DNA reads TGTGCCAGCAGCCAGGGACTAGCTATAGATACGCAGTATTTT.

The J gene is TRBJ2-5, the V gene TRBV29-1; D is ambiguous. The CDR3 contains 10 residues. The germline V and J ends were trimmed by 2 bases and 5 bases, with 3 bases remaining between them. The germline gives CDR1 SQVTM, CDR2 ANQGSEA. Here the CDR3 reads CSVERETQYF. The CDR3 DNA sequence: TGCAGCGTTGAAAGGGAGACCCAGTACTTC.